The 27 T cell receptor beta chains below come from one sample, sequenced in a study of blood T cell repertoires in COVID-19. Assay used: immunoSEQ multiplex PCR; TCRdb lists only in-frame clones, some missing. Among roughly 83,000 clones listed, around 86% were seen once. Sequencing was carried out using peripheral blood. The receptors originated from a man aged 50 or older with active COVID-19.

The J gene is TRBJ2-1, the V gene TRBV14; TRBD2 might be the D (5 bases). Germline CDR1 SGHDN, CDR2 FVKESK. V was pared by 8 bases and J by 4 bases, with 9 bases between. The CDR3 is 12 amino acids. CDR3 protein: CASATSYNEQFF. As DNA, the CDR3 is TGTGCCAGCGCAACTAGTTACAATGAGCAGTTCTTC.

The chain employs TRBV3-1 (or the pseudogene TRBV3-2) and TRBJ1-5; maybe TRBD1 (5 bases). Per the germline V gene, CDR1 is LGHDT and CDR2 is YNNKEL (reference sequence). The CDR3 has 14 residues. Trimming shortened V by 2 bases and J by 2 bases, and 7 bases separated the two germline ends. CDR3 residues: CASSQWGGNQPQHF. The DNA for the CDR3 is TGTGCCAGCAGCCAATGGGGGGGCAATCAGCCCCAGCATTTT.

This chain links TRBV13 with TRBJ1-2; TRBD1 matches at 11 bases. CDR1 PRHDT and CDR2 FYEKMQ come from the germline V gene (reference sequence). V trimming: 5 bases; J trimming: 8 bases; junction bases outside the gene matches: 7. The CDR3 has 14 residues. The CDR3 nucleotides are TGTGCCAGCAGCCCCCCGGACAGGGGGCAAGGCTACACCTTC. It translates to CASSPPDRGQGYTF.

The CDR3 loop reads CASSQDQPVDTNYEQYF. The DNA of the CDR3 is TGCGCCAGCAGCCAAGATCAACCCGTTGACACAAACTACGAGCAGTACTTC. The rearrangement uses TRBV4-1 and TRBJ2-7; D is uncertain. The CDR3 contains 17 residues. The ends were cut back, 0 bases at V and 3 bases at J, with 18 bases in the middle. Germline V gene lookup returns CDR1 MGHRA and CDR2 YSYEKL.

The chain couples TRBV3-1 (or the pseudogene TRBV3-2) to TRBJ1-1; no clear D gene. Germline CDR1 and CDR2: LGHDT and YNNKEL (reference sequence). V lost 0 bases to trimming and J lost 6 bases, with 14 bases between them. CDR3 length equals 15 residues. CDR3 amino acids: CASSQEGPPPPEAFF. The CDR3 nucleotides are TGTGCCAGCAGCCAAGAGGGCCCCCCGCCCCCTGAAGCTTTCTTT.

The V and J genes are TRBV5-1 and TRBJ2-5, with 10 bases that match TRBD2. The CDR3 has 16 amino acids. With V trimmed by 0 bases and J by 4 bases, 6 bases remained unmatched. Germline V gene lookup returns CDR1 SGHRS and CDR2 YFSETQ. The CDR3 region is CASSLGPLAGAETQYF. For the CDR3, the DNA is TGCGCCAGCAGCTTGGGACCTCTAGCGGGGGCAGAGACCCAGTACTTC.

V usage is TRBV28 and J usage is TRBJ1-1; D unclear. V gave up 2 bases and J gave up 7 bases, with 5 bases separating them. This CDR3 contains 11 residues. Germline lookup yields CDR1 MDHEN and CDR2 SYDVKM. This chain's CDR3 is CASSLNREAFF. As DNA, the CDR3 is TGTGCCAGCAGTTTAAATCGTGAAGCTTTCTTT.

The J gene is TRBJ2-7, the V gene TRBV9; D ambiguous. Germline assignment: CDR1 SGDLS and CDR2 YYNGEE. The CDR3 loop spans 14 amino acids. The V end lost 4 bases, the J end lost 2 bases, and 13 bases lay between the germline ends. The chain's CDR3 is CASSSPTIPYEQYF. CDR3 bases: TGTGCCAGCAGCTCACCGACAATCCCCTACGAGCAGTACTTC.

This chain connects TRBV5-1 to TRBJ2-2; D is perhaps TRBD2 (5 bases). The CDR3 length is 15 residues. Germline values: CDR1 SGHRS, CDR2 YFSETQ. Trimming stripped 1 base from V and 1 base from J, with 8 bases between. CDR3 nucleotide sequence: TGCGCCAGCAGCTTGTTCGCGGGGAACACCGGGGAGCTGTTTTTT. Translating it yields CASSLFAGNTGELFF.

The chain joins TRBV5-4 to TRBJ2-3, with 8 positions matching TRBD2. V lost 2 bases, J lost 3 bases, and 11 bases stayed unmatched. The CDR3 extends over 17 amino acids. Germline CDR1 SGHNT, CDR2 YYREEE (reference sequence). The CDR3 reads CASSFRVSGMGTDTQYF. The CDR3 DNA sequence: TGTGCCAGCAGCTTCAGGGTTAGCGGGATGGGGACAGATACGCAGTATTTT.

The V call is TRBV18, the J call TRBJ1-6; D not certain. CDR1 KGHSH and CDR2 LQKENI come from the germline V gene. V shed 3 bases and J shed 6 bases, with 9 bases lying between them. The CDR3 runs to 14 residues. CDR3 sequence reads: CASSPDYSNSPLHF. CDR3 DNA sequence: TGTGCCAGCTCACCCGACTACTCTAATTCACCCCTCCACTTT.

The chain couples TRBV7-2 to TRBJ2-3, with D hard to call. Germline loops: CDR1 SGHTA, CDR2 FQGNSA. V gave up 2 bases and J gave up 1 base, with 13 bases separating them. This CDR3 has 16 amino acids. The CDR3 sequence: CASSLLTEFGTDTQYF. CDR3 nucleotide sequence: TGTGCCAGCAGCTTACTAACTGAATTTGGCACAGATACGCAGTATTTT.

The chain links TRBV6-2 or TRBV6-3 to TRBJ2-7; the D gene is possibly TRBD1 (6 bases). The V end was cut by 2 bases, the J end by 2 bases, with 13 bases between. Germline-derived CDR1 and CDR2 are MNHEY and SVGEGT. The CDR3 contains 15 residues. The CDR3 here is CASSYAPGVPYEQYF. The CDR3 nucleotides are TGTGCCAGCAGTTACGCCCCAGGGGTCCCCTACGAGCAGTACTTC.

CDR3 in amino acids: CAWSVLSGGNEQFF. The CDR3 DNA reads as TGTGCCTGGAGTGTACTGTCGGGGGGGAATGAGCAGTTCTTC. The V and J genes are TRBV30 and TRBJ2-1; 8 bases fit TRBD2. The CDR3 spans 14 residues. J lost 7 bases, V lost 0 bases, and 5 bases had no gene match. In germline, CDR1 is GTSNPN, CDR2 SVGIG (reference sequence). The full variable domain, rest sourced from reference TRBV30 and TRBJ2-1, is SQTIHQWPATLVQPVGSPLSLECTVEGTSNPNLYWYRQAAGRGLQLLFYSVGIGQISSEVPQNLSASRPQDRQFILSSKKLLLSDSGFYLCAWSVLSGGNEQFFGPGTRLTVL.

The chain employs TRBV5-1 and TRBJ2-3; perhaps TRBD2 as D (5 bases). V lost 0 bases to trimming and J lost 6 bases, with 14 bases between them. CDR1 is SGHRS and CDR2 is YFSETQ in the germline V gene. This CDR3 is built from 15 residues. The DNA for the CDR3 is TGCGCCAGCAGCTTGGGGACGTCAGGCGGGGATACGCAGTATTTT. It is translated as CASSLGTSGGDTQYF. The full variable domain, with the rest looked up from reference TRBV5-1 and TRBJ2-3, is KAGVTQTPRYLIKTRGQQVTLSCSPISGHRSVSWYQQTPGQGLQFLFEYFSETQRNKGNFPGRFSGRQFSNSRSEMNVSTLELGDSALYLCASSLGTSGGDTQYFGPGTRLTVL.

The chain links TRBV2 to TRBJ2-7; possibly TRBD2 for D (5 bases). Looked up from germline, CDR1 is SNHLY and CDR2 is FYNNEI. This CDR3 has 15 amino acids. The V end was cut by 7 bases, the J end by 0 bases, with 16 bases between. The chain's CDR3 is CASNGVGISSYEQYF. The CDR3 nucleotides read TGTGCCAGCAATGGAGTCGGGATAAGCTCCTACGAGCAGTACTTC. Filled out from reference TRBV2 and TRBJ2-7, the complete variable domain reads EPEVTQTPSHQVTQMGQEVILRCVPISNHLYFYWYRQILGQKVEFLVSFYNNEISEKSEIFDDQFSVERPDGSNFTLKIRSTKLEDSAMYFCASNGVGISSYEQYFGPGTRLTVT.

V usage is TRBV7-3 and J usage is TRBJ1-2; D unclear. V shed 2 bases and J shed 8 bases, with 12 bases lying between them. CDR1 SGHTA and CDR2 FQGTGA come from the germline V gene. This CDR3 has 13 residues. CDR3 DNA sequence: TGTGCCAGCAGCTTAGAGGGTTACATGGGCTACACCTTC. Its translation is CASSLEGYMGYTF.

The J gene is TRBJ2-5, the V gene TRBV3-1 (or the pseudogene TRBV3-2); 7 positions agree with TRBD1. CDR1 is LGHDT and CDR2 is YNNKEL in the germline V gene (reference sequence). The CDR3 spans 18 residues. Unmatched junction bases numbered 12, after V lost 0 bases and J lost 2 bases. The CDR3 sequence is CASSQEVGYRGWQETQYF. CDR3 in DNA: TGTGCCAGCAGCCAAGAAGTTGGGTACAGGGGATGGCAAGAGACCCAGTACTTC.

This clone was detected ten times or more. V is TRBV7-9 and J is TRBJ2-2; TRBD2 matches 7 bases. Germline CDR1 and CDR2: SEHNR and FQNEAQ (reference sequence). V lost 3 bases to trimming and J lost 2 bases; unmatched junction nucleotides: 6. The CDR3 consists of 16 residues. The CDR3 DNA follows: TGTGCCAGCAGCTTCGGGAGCGGGACTAACACCGGGGAGCTGTTTTTT. Its translation is CASSFGSGTNTGELFF.

The chain couples TRBV4-3 to TRBJ1-2; 7 bases are a match to TRBD1. Germline V gene data show CDR1 as LGHNA and CDR2 as YSLEER. The V segment lost 0 bases and the J segment 4 bases; nucleotides outside the gene matches: 11. This CDR3 contains 17 residues. DNA for the CDR3: TGCGCCAGCAGCCAAGACCTAGGTAAAGGGGGCATCTATGGCTACACCTTC. Protein: CASSQDLGKGGIYGYTF.

The V and J genes are TRBV7-3 and TRBJ2-5; maybe TRBD2 (5 bases). Deletions cut 5 bases from V and 5 bases from J, with 18 bases between. The CDR3 covers 15 residues. The V gene's germline CDR1 is SGHTA and CDR2 FQGTGA. The chain's CDR3 is CASSHLASPGETQYF. CDR3 in DNA: TGTGCCAGCAGCCACCTAGCTTCCCCGGGGGAGACCCAGTACTTC.

The chain has TRBV7-2 and TRBJ1-5, with D perhaps TRBD1 (6 bases). The CDR3 runs 15 residues. The V gene lost 2 bases and the J gene lost 2 bases, with 10 bases spanning the gap. CDR1 and CDR2 (germline): SGHTA, FQGNSA. The CDR3 region has the DNA TGTGCCAGCAGCTTAAAAGGGGGAGGCAATCAGCCCCAGCATTTT. It is translated as CASSLKGGGNQPQHF.

This rearrangement joins TRBV7-8 to TRBJ1-3, with TRBD1 matching over 7 bases. CDR3 length: 16 residues. Germline V CDR1 and CDR2: SGHVS, FQNEAQ. Trimming removed 6 bases from V and 0 bases from J; junction bases left unmatched: 8. The CDR3 DNA reads TGTGCCAGCAGACCGCTAACAGGGGTCTCTGGAAACACCATATATTTT. It specifies CASRPLTGVSGNTIYF.

This chain uses TRBV7-3 with TRBJ2-1; 8 nucleotides match TRBD2. Germline loops: CDR1 SGHTA, CDR2 FQGTGA. J lost 3 bases, V lost 5 bases, and 6 bases had no gene match. This CDR3 is built from 15 residues. CDR3 amino acids: CASSQGLADYNEQFF. CDR3 sequence (DNA): TGTGCCAGCAGCCAAGGACTAGCAGACTACAATGAGCAGTTCTTC.

The chain recombines TRBV9 with TRBJ2-1, with D uncertain. CDR3 length: 14 residues. CDR1 is SGDLS and CDR2 is YYNGEE in the germline V gene. V dropped 4 bases and J dropped 2 bases, with 10 bases sitting between them. CDR3 sequence (DNA): TGTGCCAGCAGCCAAAACCTAGCCTACAATGAGCAGTTCTTC. It codes for CASSQNLAYNEQFF.

This clone was counted only a few times. The chain is built from TRBV30 and TRBJ2-3; TRBD2 is a possible D gene (7 bases). This CDR3 is 14 amino acids long. Trimming left V 4 bases short and J 5 bases short, with 16 bases between. Per germline, CDR1 GTSNPN and CDR2 SVGIG (reference sequence). The CDR3: CAWNKGGAGDTQYF. As DNA, the CDR3 is TGTGCCTGGAACAAAGGGGGGGCCGGAGATACGCAGTATTTT.

In its sample, this clone was seen once. The rearrangement links TRBV7-2 to TRBJ2-4; 7 bases align to TRBD2. CDR3 length: 17 residues. Germline V gives CDR1 SGHTA, CDR2 FQGNSA. Losses at the gene ends were 2 bases for V and 5 bases for J; bases not matched to a gene: 12. CDR3 DNA sequence: TGTGCCAGCAGCTTACGGGGTGGCAGGGCGGGGGAAAACATTCAGTACTTC. This translates into CASSLRGGRAGENIQYF.